Here is one T cell receptor beta chain with its context. Antigen unknown. PCR used 60 Vbeta primers and 13 Jbeta primers. Produced via immunoSEQ multiplex PCR; TCRdb's table is partial and in-frame only. The top ten clones hold approximately 5.7% of a sample with about 210,000 clones, around 80% of them seen once. This specimen comes from a study of cytomegalovirus exposure and HLA in healthy donors. Study-level results: In a later analysis, most CMV-associated TCR beta chains appeared HLA-restricted. In a later analysis, a missense DCLRE1C variant was linked to TCR beta V- and J-gene trimming. High specificity and sensitivity for cytomegalovirus status were reported for the classifier. Several of the most significant clusters appeared linked to common viral pathogens, based on a later analysis.

Trimming removed 3 bases from V and 1 base from J, with 13 bases in between. CDR1 MGHDK and CDR2 SYGVNS come from the germline V gene. The CDR3 runs to 15 residues. The receptor was derived from a man aged 40-49 years in good health and CMV-seropositive. Source material: PBMCs. The gene calls are TRBV25-1 and TRBJ2-7; tentative D call: TRBD2 (5 bases). The CDR3 spells CASSELRAGSYEQYF. CDR3 sequence (DNA): TGTGCCAGCAGTGAGCTGCGGGCTGGTTCCTACGAGCAGTACTTC.